This T cell receptor (beta chain) was observed in a study of technical replicates of blood from a few donors. Germline loops: CDR1 LNHDA, CDR2 SQIVND (reference sequence). Trimming cost V 5 bases and J 5 bases, with 15 bases left between them. The CDR3 has 15 amino acids. TCRdb's copy holds only in-frame clones and misses some; the assay was immunoSEQ multiplex PCR. The sample includes tens of thousands of clones, 92% of them seen just once. The receptor's source is a human donor in good health. The chain uses TRBV19 and TRBJ1-4; tentatively, D is TRBD1 (5 bases). Sequencing was done on a sample of T cells isolated from PBMCs. CDR3 DNA: TGTGCCAGTAGTGTAGCAAGGTGGGGCAATGAAAAACTGTTTTTT. It translates to CASSVARWGNEKLFF.